These 19 T cell receptor beta chains share one sample of origin, sequenced in a study of beta chain features in type 1 diabetes. Antigens of these TCRs are unknown. Reverse transcription of all isolated RNA meant that expressed TCRB transcripts were sequenced. Sequenced by immunoSEQ multiplex PCR; TCRdb stores in-frame clones only, minus some. The sample includes approximately 58,000 clones, 50% to 75% of them seen just once. Study-level results: Moderately but significantly shorter TCRB CDR3s were found in Type 1 diabetes patients in all four CD4+ subsets.

The sample taken for sequencing was stem cell memory CD4+ T cells from blood. These receptors were collected from a woman aged 25 to 39 with type 1 diabetes.

This clone was recorded once. V is TRBV11-1 and J is TRBJ2-7, with TRBD2 as a possible D gene (6 bases). Trimming cost V 2 bases and J 2 bases, with 13 bases left between them. Looked up from germline, CDR1 is SGHAT and CDR2 is FQDESV (reference sequence). The CDR3 extends over 15 amino acids. This CDR3 reads CASSLRAPGAYEQYF. DNA of the CDR3: TGTGCCAGCAGCTTAAGGGCCCCGGGGGCCTACGAGCAGTACTTC.

In its sample, this clone was seen a few times. The chain carries TRBV30 and TRBJ2-2; D is possibly TRBD1 (5 bases). The CDR3 has 14 amino acids. Germline-derived CDR1 and CDR2 are GTSNPN and SVGIG (reference sequence). Trimming pared 0 bases from V and 6 bases from J, leaving 11 bases between. As DNA, the CDR3 is TGTGCCTGGAGTGTAAGCAGGGTGGCCGGGGAGCTGTTTTTT. It yields the protein CAWSVSRVAGELFF.

The chain uses TRBV6-4 and TRBJ2-1; TRBD2 matches at 7 bases. Germline CDR1 is MRHNA and CDR2 is SNTAGT. V shed 5 bases, J shed 4 bases, and the junction held 8 bases outside the gene matches. The CDR3 runs 15 residues. This CDR3 reads CASSTGSSGYNEQFF. CDR3 bases: TGTGCCAGCAGTACCGGTTCTAGCGGTTACAATGAGCAGTTCTTC.

V and J are TRBV7-2 and TRBJ1-2; TRBD1 matches at 8 bases. CDR3 size: 14 residues. Germline V gene data show CDR1 as SGHTA and CDR2 as FQGNSA. V gave up 3 bases and J gave up 5 bases; unmatched junction bases: 5. CDR3 DNA: TGTGCCAGCAGCTTTTCGACAGGGGAGTATGGCTACACCTTC. Protein product: CASSFSTGEYGYTF.

The chain is built from TRBV9 and TRBJ2-6; the D gene is possibly TRBD1 (6 bases). With 4 bases removed from V and 4 bases from J, the gap between germline ends came to 12 bases. The CDR3 is 15 amino acids. Looked up from germline, CDR1 is SGDLS and CDR2 is YYNGEE. DNA for the CDR3: TGTGCCAGCAGCCCAAAGGGGGTCGGGGCCAACGTCCTGACTTTC. This codes for CASSPKGVGANVLTF.

V and J are TRBV11-2 and TRBJ2-1; 7 nucleotides agree with TRBD2. Germline assignment: CDR1 SGHAT and CDR2 FQNNGV. With V trimmed by 0 bases and J by 5 bases, 13 bases remained unmatched. The CDR3 runs to 18 residues. This CDR3 reads CASSLDTGGATPNNEQFF. The CDR3 nucleotides read TGTGCCAGCAGCTTAGATACGGGAGGCGCAACCCCTAACAATGAGCAGTTCTTC. Supplemented by reference TRBV11-2 and TRBJ2-1, the full variable domain reads EAGVAQSPRYKIIEKRQSVAFWCNPISGHATLYWYQQILGQGPKLLIQFQNNGVVDDSQLPKDRFSAERLKGVDSTLKIQPAKLEDSAVYLCASSLDTGGATPNNEQFFGPGTRLTVL.

CDR3 DNA: TGTGCCAGCAGTGAACAAGGGAGGTCTTCCACAGATACGCAGTATTTT. Translating gives CASSEQGRSSTDTQYF. This rearrangement joins TRBV2 to TRBJ2-3; possibly TRBD2 for D (6 bases). Germline V CDR1 and CDR2: SNHLY, FYNNEI. V lost 2 bases and J lost 2, with 14 bases in between. This CDR3 has 16 amino acids.

The chain links TRBV11-2 to TRBJ2-1; no clear D. The V gene's germline CDR1 is SGHAT and CDR2 FQNNGV. V was clipped by 2 bases and J by 9 bases, with 5 bases between them. The length of the CDR3 is 11 residues. For the CDR3, the DNA is TGTGCCAGCAGCTTAACGAGTGAGCAGTTCTTC. This codes for CASSLTSEQFF. The whole variable domain, remainder taken from reference TRBV11-2 and TRBJ2-1, is EAGVAQSPRYKIIEKRQSVAFWCNPISGHATLYWYQQILGQGPKLLIQFQNNGVVDDSQLPKDRFSAERLKGVDSTLKIQPAKLEDSAVYLCASSLTSEQFFGPGTRLTVL.

The V call is TRBV5-1, the J call TRBJ2-3, with D perhaps matching TRBD2 (6 bases). Trimming removed 4 bases at V and 1 base at J, with 13 bases between. In germline, CDR1 is SGHRS, CDR2 YFSETQ. CDR3 size: 15 residues. The DNA for the CDR3 is TGCGCCAGCAGCGGGGTCGGGAGTGGCACAGATACGCAGTATTTT. It yields the protein CASSGVGSGTDTQYF.

In this sample, this clone turned up a few times. The chain links TRBV21-1 to TRBJ1-5; no check of the table's D call, TRBD1, against the DNA was made. TRBV21-1 represents a pseudogene. The length of the CDR3 is 15 residues. The CDR3 region is CASSNLQAARKPQHF. The DNA of the CDR3 is TGTGCCAGCAGCAACCTACAGGCGGCTAGGAAGCCCCAGCATTTT.

This clone was observed a few times. The chain combines TRBV5-1 with TRBJ1-5, with D unresolved. Germline lookup yields CDR1 SGHRS and CDR2 YFSETQ. The length of the CDR3 is 16 residues. Deletions cut 0 bases from V and 6 bases from J, with 16 bases between. The CDR3 nucleotides are TGCGCCAGCAGCTTGGGTGACAACCTACAGAGTCAGCCCCAGCATTTT. Translation gives CASSLGDNLQSQPQHF.

This sequence joins TRBV2 and TRBJ2-3; a possible D gene is TRBD1 (5 bases). Between the trimmed V and J ends, which lost 4 bases and 1 base, there was a span of 9 bases. The CDR3 loop spans 14 amino acids. The germline gives CDR1 SNHLY, CDR2 FYNNEI. CDR3 in amino acids: CASSGQPGTDTQYF. The CDR3 DNA follows: TGTGCCAGCAGTGGACAGCCTGGCACAGATACGCAGTATTTT.

This rearrangement joins TRBV29-1 to TRBJ2-2; 9 nucleotides match TRBD1. In germline, CDR1 is SQVTM, CDR2 ANQGSEA. The trim removed 3 bases at V and 1 base at J, leaving 0 bases unmatched. CDR3 length: 14 residues. CDR3 in amino acids: CSVEDRGNTGELFF. CDR3 nucleotides: TGCAGCGTTGAGGACAGGGGGAACACCGGGGAGCTGTTTTTT.

This chain's CDR3 is CALRAGPDSPLHF. CDR3 DNA sequence: TGTGCACTCCGAGCGGGGCCGGATTCACCCCTCCACTTT. This chain connects TRBV30 to TRBJ1-6, with D tentatively TRBD1 (5 bases). The CDR3 is 13 residues long. Germline loops: CDR1 GTSNPN, CDR2 SVGIG (reference sequence).

The CDR3 spells CAWSVPAGNTIYF. The CDR3 region has the DNA TGTGCCTGGAGTGTACCAGCTGGAAACACCATATATTTT. The chain joins TRBV30 to TRBJ1-3; no reliable D call. The CDR3 length is 13 residues. Trimming shortened V by 0 bases and J by 2 bases, and 5 bases separated the two germline ends. The V gene's germline CDR1 is GTSNPN and CDR2 SVGIG (reference sequence).

The table lists this clone with a few counts. V is TRBV5-1 and J is TRBJ2-5; 10 bases fit TRBD2. V was clipped by 0 bases and J by 4 bases; unmatched bases: 9. In germline, CDR1 is SGHRS, CDR2 YFSETQ. This CDR3 is built from 17 residues. The CDR3 bases are TGCGCCAGCAGCTTGGTGGTAGCGGGAGGAGGTGGAGAGACCCAGTACTTC. Its translation is CASSLVVAGGGGETQYF. Full variable domain (outside the CDR3, taken from reference TRBV5-1 and TRBJ2-5): KAGVTQTPRYLIKTRGQQVTLSCSPISGHRSVSWYQQTPGQGLQFLFEYFSETQRNKGNFPGRFSGRQFSNSRSEMNVSTLELGDSALYLCASSLVVAGGGGETQYFGPGTRLLVL.

The table lists this clone with a few counts. The rearrangement uses TRBV30 and TRBJ2-7; TRBD1 might be the D (5 bases). The germline V and J ends were trimmed by 0 bases and 5 bases, with 5 bases remaining between them. Germline values: CDR1 GTSNPN, CDR2 SVGIG (reference sequence). The CDR3 extends over 11 amino acids. The CDR3 DNA is TGTGCCTGGAGTGTAGGGGACGAGCAGTACTTC. Translating it yields CAWSVGDEQYF. The full variable domain, completed using reference TRBV30 and TRBJ2-7, is SQTIHQWPATLVQPVGSPLSLECTVEGTSNPNLYWYRQAAGRGLQLLFYSVGIGQISSEVPQNLSASRPQDRQFILSSKKLLLSDSGFYLCAWSVGDEQYFGPGTRLTVT.

The chain employs TRBV2 and TRBJ2-3; D uncertain. Germline CDR1 and CDR2: SNHLY and FYNNEI. The length of the CDR3 is 14 residues. V shed 6 bases and J shed 3 bases, with 13 bases lying between them. The CDR3 loop reads CASRAPAATDTQYF. For the CDR3, the DNA is TGTGCCAGCAGGGCCCCCGCGGCTACAGATACGCAGTATTTT.

The rearrangement joins TRBV7-3 to TRBJ2-1; weak D call: TRBD1 (5 bases). Germline loops: CDR1 SGHTA, CDR2 FQGTGA. V dropped 6 bases and J dropped 7 bases, with 19 bases sitting between them. The CDR3 contains 15 residues. CDR3 loop: CASRYGSTVPNEQFF. Here the CDR3 DNA reads TGTGCCAGCAGATACGGTTCGACAGTGCCGAATGAGCAGTTCTTC.